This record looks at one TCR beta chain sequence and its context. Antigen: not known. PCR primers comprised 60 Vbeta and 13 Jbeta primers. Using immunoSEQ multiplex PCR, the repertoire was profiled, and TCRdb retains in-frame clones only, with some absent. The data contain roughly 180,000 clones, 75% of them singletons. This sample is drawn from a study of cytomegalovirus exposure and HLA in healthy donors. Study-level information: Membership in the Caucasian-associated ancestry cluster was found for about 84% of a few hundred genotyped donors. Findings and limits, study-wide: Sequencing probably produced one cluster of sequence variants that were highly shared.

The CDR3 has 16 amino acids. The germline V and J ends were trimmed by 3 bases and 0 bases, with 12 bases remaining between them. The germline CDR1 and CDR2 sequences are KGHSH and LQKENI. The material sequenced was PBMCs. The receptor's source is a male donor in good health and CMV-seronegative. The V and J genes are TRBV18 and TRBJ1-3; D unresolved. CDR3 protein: CASSPPGMSSGNTIYF. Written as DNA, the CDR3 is TGTGCCAGCTCACCTCCAGGAATGAGCTCTGGAAACACCATATATTTT.